This TCR beta chain was found in a study of blood T cell repertoires in COVID-19. Study summary: Samples came from the United States, Italy and Spain, spanning acute and convalescent COVID-19. From T cells, B-cell-depleted T cells, or PBMCs came the material, which was cDNA or gDNA.

The CDR3 is 16 amino acids. Trimming removed 8 bases at V and 0 bases at J, with 17 bases between. CDR1 is LGHDT and CDR2 is YNNKEL in the germline V gene (reference sequence). Patients of the Seattle cohort, enrolled during active infection, were followed longitudinally. As handled by the study authors: Amplification of reference gene primers was used by the study to estimate nucleated cell counts. The protocol was immunoSEQ multiplex PCR, while the TCRdb copy is restricted to in-frame clones and leaves out a portion. V and J calls and clone size are those listed in that table; D and trimming were worked out from the DNA. The sample includes 250,000 to 300,000 clones, approximately 87% seen only once; the top ten take around 12%. In this sample, this clone turned up a few times.

The sample comprised peripheral blood. The rearrangement joins TRBV3-1 (or the pseudogene TRBV3-2) to TRBJ1-3, with D hard to call. This TCR came from a woman in her 30s with COVID-19, enrolled during active disease. In DNA form, the CDR3 reads TGTGCCAGCGGCGGGATTCGCGAAACCTCTGGAAACACCATATATTTT. It codes for CASGGIRETSGNTIYF.